The 4 T cell receptor beta chains in this list originate from one sample, sequenced in a study of T cell responses to AZD1222 COVID-19 vaccine. Assay: immunoSEQ multiplex PCR; the TCRdb copy retains only in-frame clones and omits some. This sample yields around 99,000 clones, of which about 89% are seen a single time; around 8.6% belongs to the top ten. The sequenced sample was peripheral blood, obtained 28 days after the second AZD1222 dose. Source of these receptors: an adult who received the AZD1222 COVID-19 vaccine.

The chain carries TRBV19 and TRBJ2-1; D is possibly TRBD2 (7 bases). Looked up from germline, CDR1 is LNHDA and CDR2 is SQIVND (reference sequence). The CDR3 loop spans 15 amino acids. V lost 6 bases to trimming and J lost 7 bases, with 19 bases between them. In DNA form, the CDR3 reads TGTGCCAGTAGCCCGGGGGGCCCCCCTCAGAATGAGCAGTTCTTC. It is translated as CASSPGGPPQNEQFF.

The V and J genes are TRBV3-1 (or the pseudogene TRBV3-2) and TRBJ2-7, with D unclear. V was clipped by 4 bases and J by 0 bases, with 22 bases between them. Germline CDR1 and CDR2: LGHDT and YNNKEL (reference sequence). The CDR3 consists of 18 residues. Here the CDR3 reads CASSLLLPRSYHSYEQYF. DNA for the CDR3: TGTGCCAGCAGCCTCCTTCTCCCTCGGAGCTACCACTCCTACGAGCAGTACTTC.

This sequence joins TRBV24-1 and TRBJ2-1; 8 nucleotides align to TRBD2. CDR1 is KGHDR and CDR2 is SFDVKD in the germline V gene. Unmatched junction bases numbered 3, after V lost 1 base and J lost 5 bases. The CDR3 length is 15 residues. CDR3 bases: TGTGCCACCAGTGATTTCGGGAGGGGGGACAATGAGCAGTTCTTC. This translates into CATSDFGRGDNEQFF.

The chain joins TRBV27 to TRBJ2-7; 8 bases are shared with TRBD2. J lost 6 bases, V lost 4 bases, and 11 bases had no gene match. This CDR3 has 15 residues. CDR1 MNHEY and CDR2 SMNVEV come from the germline V gene (reference sequence). CDR3 nucleotides: TGTGCCAGCAGTTCCGGACTAGCAGCGCTGTCCGAGCAGTACTTC. This translates into CASSSGLAALSEQYF.